A single sample is the source of the 15 T cell receptor beta chains below, sequenced in a study of low-dose radiotherapy and immunotherapy resistance in tumors. Primers used for first-strand cDNA, a TRAV- and TRBV-specific set, covered both alpha and beta chains. With a constant-region primer and a V-primer adapter, TCRs were subjected to roughly 20 PCR cycles of amplification. TCRdb re-derived calls from the reads in MiXCR, one entry per CDR3 protein. The table records approximately 90,000 distinct CDR3 sequences, 9.4% of them present only once. Time point here: before trial treatment. This material consisted of PBMCs, taken before treatment. These TCRs come from a male donor with prostate cancer.

This clonotype was observed many times. This chain connects TRBV4-1 to TRBJ1-4; the D is unclear. V lost 0 bases to trimming and J lost 8 bases, with 13 bases between them. Germline-derived CDR1 and CDR2 are MGHRA and YSYEKL. The CDR3 is made up of 15 amino acids. CDR3: CASSQDFGKREKLFF. CDR3 in DNA: TGCGCCAGCAGCCAAGATTTTGGCAAGAGGGAAAAACTGTTTTTT.

This clonotype was seen ten or more times. This chain uses TRBV28 with TRBJ2-5; a weak D match, TRBD1 (6 bases). The length of the CDR3 is 14 residues. The V end was cut by 5 bases, the J end by 3 bases, with 13 bases between. Germline V gene lookup returns CDR1 MDHEN and CDR2 SYDVKM. CDR3 sequence: CASSPPGHKETQYF. Written as DNA, the CDR3 is TGTGCCAGCAGTCCCCCGGGACACAAAGAGACCCAGTACTTC.

This clonotype showed up many times. The V and J genes are TRBV2 and TRBJ2-1, with 13 bases aligning to TRBD2. Germline CDR1 is SNHLY and CDR2 is FYNNEI. V dropped 7 bases and J dropped 10; count of bases not matched to a gene: 13. The CDR3 is 16 residues long. The CDR3 protein is CASMKSLAGGPGEQFF. DNA for the CDR3: TGTGCCAGCATGAAATCACTAGCGGGAGGGCCAGGGGAGCAGTTCTTC.

In this sample, this clonotype turned up many times. The CDR3 region is CAWSDQTQYF. The CDR3 region has the DNA TGTGCCTGGAGCGACCAGACCCAGTACTTC. The chain employs TRBV30 and TRBJ2-5; D gene unclear. The CDR3 consists of 10 residues. Trimming removed 3 bases at V and 6 bases at J, with 5 bases between. Per germline, CDR1 GTSNPN and CDR2 SVGIG (reference sequence).

This clonotype was seen many times. Here the CDR3 DNA reads TGCGCCAGCAGCTTGTGGACAGACGGGACTAGCGGGTACAATGAGCAGTTCTTC. Translation: CASSLWTDGTSGYNEQFF. The V call is TRBV5-1, the J call TRBJ2-1, with 12 bases lining up with TRBD2. Trimming took 1 base from V and 4 from J; bases not matched to a gene: 9. The CDR3 loop spans 18 amino acids. Per the germline V gene, CDR1 is SGHRS and CDR2 is YFSETQ.

This rearrangement joins TRBV28 to TRBJ2-3, with D unclear. Germline V gene data show CDR1 as MDHEN and CDR2 as SYDVKM. The V end was cut by 3 bases, the J end by 0 bases, with 7 bases between. CDR3 length equals 14 residues. CDR3: CASSFWGSTDTQYF. The DNA for the CDR3 is TGTGCCAGCAGTTTTTGGGGAAGCACAGATACGCAGTATTTT.

As DNA, the CDR3 is TGTGCCAGCAGACTCACAGGGTGGACTGAAGCTTTCTTT. Amino acids: CASRLTGWTEAFF. V and J are TRBV6-6 and TRBJ1-1, with D perhaps TRBD1 (6 bases). Trimming removed 6 bases from V and 5 bases from J, with 13 bases in between. The CDR3 is 13 residues long. The germline V gene encodes CDR1 MNHNY and CDR2 SVGAGI (reference sequence).

The rearrangement uses TRBV29-1 and TRBJ2-3; D not certain. There are 14 residues in the CDR3. Germline V gives CDR1 SQVTM, CDR2 ANQGSEA. Trimming took 8 bases from V and 0 from J, leaving 15 bases between them. The DNA for the CDR3 is TGCAGCATTCCACTGGGCAGGAGCACAGATACGCAGTATTTT. It is translated as CSIPLGRSTDTQYF.

This clonotype was recorded many times. The chain carries TRBV4-1 and TRBJ1-1; D perhaps matches TRBD1 (5 bases). The CDR3 runs to 13 residues. The V end lost 4 bases, the J end lost 5 bases, and 11 bases lay between the germline ends. The germline gives CDR1 MGHRA, CDR2 YSYEKL. Written as DNA, the CDR3 is TGCGCCAGCAGCCTAAGGGAGGGGACTGAAGCTTTCTTT. Its translation: CASSLREGTEAFF.

As concerns this clonotype: This likely came from a read error, as a far larger clone is one base away. The chain joins TRBV29-1 to TRBJ2-7; the match to TRBD1 covers 10 bases. The CDR3 has 14 residues. The trim removed 6 bases at V and 7 bases at J, leaving 12 bases unmatched. Germline V gives CDR1 SQVTM, CDR2 ANQGSEA. The CDR3 is CSVDRDRGYNEQYF. The CDR3 bases are TGCAGCGTCGACCGGGACAGGGGTTACAATGAGCAGTACTTC.

The sample holds many counts of this clonotype. This sequence joins TRBV28 and TRBJ2-7; a possible D gene is TRBD2 (6 bases). In germline, CDR1 is MDHEN, CDR2 SYDVKM. The CDR3 covers 16 residues. V was shortened by 4 bases and J by 2 bases, with 18 bases between the two germline ends. CDR3 sequence: CASSSMAGQGTYEQYF. The CDR3 nucleotides read TGTGCCAGCAGTTCAATGGCGGGGCAAGGTACCTACGAGCAGTACTTC.

Details on this clonotype: This likely stems from a read error, as it lies one base from a far larger clone. V gene TRBV29-1 combines with J gene TRBJ2-1; D is possibly TRBD2 (5 bases). The CDR3 contains 13 residues. Germline V CDR1 and CDR2: SQVTM, ANQGSEA. Trimming removed 4 bases at V and 10 bases at J, with 17 bases between. As DNA, the CDR3 is TGCAGCGTTGGGGCAGCGGACTCCTACGAGCAGTTCTTC. This encodes CSVGAADSYEQFF.

This clonotype was detected many times. In nucleotides, the CDR3 is TGTGCCAGCAGTTTTAGCAGTAGCCCGAACAATGAGCAGTTCTTC. Amino acids: CASSFSSSPNNEQFF. This chain joins TRBV27 and TRBJ2-1, with D unresolved. The CDR3 contains 15 residues. Germline assignment: CDR1 MNHEY and CDR2 SMNVEV (reference sequence). Trimming removed 3 bases from V and 5 bases from J, with 14 bases in between.

Note on this clonotype: A far bigger clonotype differs at one base, so this is likely a read error. V and J are TRBV7-6 and TRBJ2-4; D ambiguous. The CDR3 totals 15 residues. Per the germline V gene, CDR1 is SGHVS and CDR2 is FNYEAQ. Trimming left V 4 bases short and J 0 bases short, with 10 bases between. The CDR3 protein is CASSSHSLAKNIQYF. For the CDR3, the DNA is TGTGCCAGCAGCTCCCACTCCCTAGCCAAAAACATTCAGTACTTC.

This clonotype was counted ten times or more. The chain links TRBV4-3 to TRBJ2-1; D gene ambiguous. Germline-derived CDR1 and CDR2 are LGHNA and YSLEER. Trimming cost V 1 base and J 8 bases, with 15 bases left between them. The CDR3 is 15 residues long. In DNA form, the CDR3 reads TGCGCCAGCAGCCAAGGGCAGGCTGTATTGGATGAGCAGTTCTTC. Translation: CASSQGQAVLDEQFF.